This TCR beta chain was captured by sequencing in a study of blood T cells in healthy people across ages. The study's findings and limits: A strong correlation was seen between TCR beta diversity and naive T cell percentage. TCR beta diversity per million T cells fell roughly linearly with age. Possibly, changes in expanded clonotypes were confounded because donor CMV status was unknown.

Combining a sample-barcoded 5' primer with a J-beta primer mix, a second PCR ran for roughly 7 to 12 cycles. Using its own MiXCR run on the 5' RACE reads, TCRdb lists one record per CDR3 protein. The sample shows around 1,600,000 distinct CDR3 sequences, around 40% of them seen only once. Turning to this clonotype: The antigen remains unidentified.

The germline gives CDR1 MDHEN, CDR2 SYDVKM. The CDR3 extends over 15 amino acids. The V and J ends lost 1 base and 7 bases respectively, with 15 bases between them. The genes are TRBV28 and TRBJ2-3; possibly TRBD1 or TRBD2 for D (6 bases each). The receptor's source is a woman under 30 in good health. The specimen was blood. The CDR3 coding sequence is TGTGCCAGCAGTTTATTCTCCGGGGGCGCTTATACGCAGTATTTT. This sequence encodes CASSLFSGGAYTQYF. Supplemented by reference TRBV28 and TRBJ2-3, the full variable domain reads DVKVTQSSRYLVKRTGEKVFLECVQDMDHENMFWYRQDPGLGLRLIYFSYDVKMKEKGDIPEGYSVSREKKERFSLILESASTNQTSMYLCASSLFSGGAYTQYFGPGTRLTVL.